This TCR beta chain derives from a study of T cell responses to AZD1222 COVID-19 vaccine. Study-wide findings and caveats: Just 5 or 6 AZD1222 recipients tested seropositive at baseline. Vaccine-related CD4 TCRs covered spike, predominating at 160-218 and 743-854.

CDR3 size: 14 residues. V gave up 2 bases and J gave up 5 bases, with 7 bases separating them. Per the germline V gene, CDR1 is SEHNR and CDR2 is FQNEAQ (reference sequence). Of note for this clone: Its antigen remains unknown.

Profiling relied on immunoSEQ multiplex PCR, and the TCRdb table lists in-frame clones only, not all of them. This table has 25,000 to 30,000 clones, about 92% appearing once. This specimen was peripheral blood, taken 28 days after the second AZD1222 dose. V usage is TRBV7-9 and J usage is TRBJ1-6; D not resolved. The sequence was collected from an adult who received the AZD1222 COVID-19 vaccine. The CDR3 spells CASSLYTDNSPLHF. The DNA for the CDR3 is TGTGCCAGCAGCTTATATACTGATAATTCACCCCTCCACTTT.